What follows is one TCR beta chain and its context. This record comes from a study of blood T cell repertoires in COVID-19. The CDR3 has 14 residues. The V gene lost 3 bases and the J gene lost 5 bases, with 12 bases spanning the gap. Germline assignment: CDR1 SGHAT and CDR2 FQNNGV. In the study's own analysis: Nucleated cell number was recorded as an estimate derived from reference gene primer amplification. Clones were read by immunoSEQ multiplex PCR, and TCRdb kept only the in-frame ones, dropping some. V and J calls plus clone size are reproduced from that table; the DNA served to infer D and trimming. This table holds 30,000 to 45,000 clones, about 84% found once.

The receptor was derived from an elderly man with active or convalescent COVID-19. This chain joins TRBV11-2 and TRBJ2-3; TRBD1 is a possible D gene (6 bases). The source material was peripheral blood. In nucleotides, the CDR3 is TGTGCCAGCAGCTTCTGGGGGCGGAGAGATACGCAGTATTTT. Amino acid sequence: CASSFWGRRDTQYF. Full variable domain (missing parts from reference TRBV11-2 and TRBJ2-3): EAGVAQSPRYKIIEKRQSVAFWCNPISGHATLYWYQQILGQGPKLLIQFQNNGVVDDSQLPKDRFSAERLKGVDSTLKIQPAKLEDSAVYLCASSFWGRRDTQYFGPGTRLTVL.